This is a list of T cell receptor beta chains from one sample in a study of technical replicates of blood from a handful of donors. Assay: immunoSEQ multiplex PCR; the TCRdb copy retains only in-frame clones and omits some. The repertoire holds about 60,000 clones, with roughly 89% as singletons. The sequencing input was PBMCs. The source of these receptors is a human donor in good health. Some clones in this sample may be carry-over from other donors' samples. Each CDR3 is given with its conserved first and last residue. The size entry is marked missing in some rows and otherwise reads once, few, many or a size class.

>TRBJ1-5|-|TRBV4-1|13
CASSQDLNQPQHF
>TRBJ2-7|once|TRBV29-1|13
CSVETDLSYEQYF
>TRBJ2-1|-|TRBV6-5|15
CASRTGTSGNNEQFF
>TRBJ1-6|-|TRBV5-4|16
CASSFGGAGFGSPLHF
>TRBJ1-1|-|TRBV7-2|13
CASSLEPGTEAFF
>TRBJ2-1|-|TRBV7-8|16
CASSLSRGQYYNEQFF
>TRBJ1-2|-|TRBV12-5|13
CASGLDRGYGYTF
>TRBJ1-2|-|TRBV2|14
CASITLPGNYGYTF
>TRBJ1-6|once|TRBV7-6|15
CASEMGGAYNSPLHF
>TRBJ1-5|-|TRBV28|13
CAIQGSANQPQHF
>TRBJ2-3|-|TRBV5-1|15
CASSSGTASTDTQYF
>TRBJ1-6|-|TRBV6-1|14
CASSVTGNNSPLHF
>TRBJ2-5|-|TRBV7-2|13
CASSLAAQETQYF
>TRBJ2-4|-|TRBV5-1|15
CASSWIAGEENIQYF
>TRBJ1-1|-|TRBV19|18
CASSKQGAGVAMNTEAFF
>TRBJ2-7|-|TRBV7-2|14
CASSLDQGTDEQYF
>TRBJ2-3|-|TRBV5-1|13
CASSLRELDTQYF
>TRBJ2-3|-|TRBV21-1|14
CASSKGPGEDTQYF
>TRBJ2-4|-|TRBV9|13
CASSQTSGNIQYF
>TRBJ2-5|-|TRBV6-5|14
CASSPGPAGETQYF
>TRBJ1-2|-|TRBV6-5|15
CASSPLSPAGGGYTF
>TRBJ1-5|-|TRBV30|15
CAWSVRGGAGQPQHF
>TRBJ2-3|-|TRBV5-4|15
CASRKDGGRLDTQYF
>TRBJ1-2|-|TRBV4-3|13
CASSQGSGDGYTF
>TRBJ2-7|-|TRBV4-2|14
CASSPAGPSYEQYF
>TRBJ2-1|once|TRBV25-1|15
CASSPGGLDYNEQFF
>TRBJ1-3|few|TRBV7-8|15
CASSPDIAQGNTIYF
>TRBJ2-7|once|TRBV11-2|17
CASSSKSAGTGAYEQYF
>TRBJ1-2|-|TRBV6-1|17
CASSELAGGFTYYGYTF
>TRBJ2-7|-|TRBV7-9|13
CASSLRWSYEQYF
>TRBJ2-2|once|TRBV20-1|11
CSATITGELFF
>TRBJ2-7|few|TRBV7-2|12
CASSLVQDQQYF
>TRBJ2-1|-|TRBV11-3|14
CASSLAAGRHEQFF
>TRBJ2-3|-|TRBV5-1|14
CASGRDRKTDTQYF
>TRBJ2-7|-|TRBV9|14
CASSVGGGTYEQYF
>TRBJ2-1|once|TRBV19|15
CASSMGGVRTNEQFF
>TRBJ1-4|-|TRBV15|16
CATSTTIGQGSEKLFF
>TRBJ2-1|-|TRBV7-9|15
CASSLASGRGAEQFF
>TRBJ1-1|-|TRBV5-1|16
CASSHMGQGEGTEAFF
>TRBJ1-4|once|TRBV4-3|14
CASSQALRGEKLFF
>TRBJ2-1|-|TRBV6-6|15
CASRHGTSATNEQFF
>TRBJ1-3|-|TRBV5-1|14
CASSQTGESNTIYF
>TRBJ2-2|-|TRBV7-3|15
CASSLGGRNTGELFF
>TRBJ2-5|once|TRBV6-4|15
CASSEAATPSETQYF
>TRBJ1-5|-|TRBV6-5|13
CASSYRENQPQHF
>TRBJ1-1|-|TRBV5-8|14
CASIREVLSGGAFF
>TRBJ2-7|-|TRBV30|14
CAWSVLTGGYEQYF
>TRBJ2-1|-|TRBV2|14
CASSEVGGLNEQFF
>TRBJ2-5|-|TRBV6-5|15
CASSPRRGRQETQYF
>TRBJ1-3|-|TRBV27|13
CASRQGGENTIYF
>TRBJ1-2|-|TRBV30|15
CASYRDRAFSYGYTF
>TRBJ1-1|-|TRBV19|14
CASSIRDSFTEAFF
>TRBJ2-1|-|TRBV7-3|14
CASSFAGGFNEQFF
>TRBJ2-7|-|TRBV5-6|16
CASSPPGTSGSYEQYF